This T cell receptor (beta chain) was profiled in a study of T cell responses to AZD1222 COVID-19 vaccine. The study's findings and limits: There were mostly white British donors and more females than males, and clonal diversity was possibly underestimated.

About this clone: Its cognate antigen is unknown.

Sequencing was performed with immunoSEQ multiplex PCR; in TCRdb, only in-frame clones are kept and a portion is missing. Of approximately 150,000 clones listed, roughly 91% were seen once; the top ten hold roughly 6.2%. V was pared by 2 bases and J by 7 bases, with 7 bases of the junction left unmatched. Germline lookup yields CDR1 SGHKS and CDR2 YYEKEE (reference sequence). The CDR3 runs 15 residues. The clonotype was recovered from an adult who received the AZD1222 COVID-19 vaccine. The sample here was peripheral blood, taken 28 days after the second AZD1222 dose. The rearrangement links TRBV5-5 to TRBJ2-2; 8 nucleotides line up with TRBD1. CDR3 nucleotide sequence: TGTGCCAGCAGCTTCAACCAGGGGGCCCACGGGGAGCTGTTTTTT. It encodes CASSFNQGAHGELFF.